This TCR beta chain was sequenced in a study of beta chain features in type 1 diabetes. Study observations and caveats: Type 1 diabetes patients had moderately but significantly shorter TCRB CDR3s in all four CD4+ subsets.

Germline loops: CDR1 SEHNR, CDR2 FQNEAQ (reference sequence). The CDR3 contains 14 residues. V shed 3 bases, J shed 5 bases, and the junction held 6 bases outside the gene matches. As concerns this clone: Its antigen is undetermined.

Expressed TCRB transcripts were sequenced, since all the RNA that had been isolated was reverse transcribed. About 4 million reads was the average for naive, central memory and regulatory T cell samples. The assay was immunoSEQ multiplex PCR, and TCRdb's table has in-frame clones only and misses some. Counted here are roughly 230,000 clones, about 9.3% occurring once; the ten biggest clones make up 0.03% to 0.04%. The chain recombines TRBV7-9 with TRBJ2-7, with TRBD1 matching 8 bases. This TCR was recovered from a woman in her late teens or twenties in good health. Sequencing input: naive CD4+ T cells from blood. In DNA, the CDR3 is TGTGCCAGCAGCTTCGAACAGGGGGTCCACGAGCAGTACTTC. Translating it yields CASSFEQGVHEQYF.